This entry lists 21 T cell receptor beta chains sequenced from one sample in a study of T cell repertoires in cytomegalovirus infection. TCRdb passed the reads through MiXCR, listing each CDR3 protein once. Of a few hundred thousand distinct CDR3 sequences detected, approximately 25% appear once; the ten largest clones hold less than 15%. The sequenced sample was PBMCs. Every receptor here comes from a human donor in good health (CMV status not recorded). Some clones in this sample may be carry-over from other donors' samples.

Of note for this clonotype: A junction end diverges from the germline sequence, so it may reflect a read error. The V and J genes are TRBV4-3 and TRBJ2-7, with 7 bases fitting TRBD2. This CDR3 contains 13 residues. The germline CDR1 and CDR2 sequences are LGHNA and YSLEER. The CDR3 sequence: CASSQAGLAAVVF. DNA for the CDR3: TGCGCCAGCAGCCAAGCAGGTCTAGCGGCGGTTGTGTTC.

This clonotype appeared a few times. The V gene is TRBV19, the J gene TRBJ2-7; TRBD1 might be the D (5 bases). This CDR3 is built from 20 residues. Per germline, CDR1 LNHDA and CDR2 SQIVND (reference sequence). Trimming pared 7 bases from V and 0 bases from J, leaving 31 bases between. In DNA, the CDR3 is TGTGCCAGTACCGTATGGTCTTGGACATACTATAGCCAACCCTCCTACGAGCAGTACGTC. It specifies CASTVWSWTYYSQPSYEQYV.

This clonotype has just a few counts. CDR3 sequence (DNA): TGTGCCAGCAGTTACGGCAGGCAGGGAGAGTCGGACTATGGCTACACCTTC. This encodes CASSYGRQGESDYGYTF. The chain carries TRBV6-2 or TRBV6-3 and TRBJ1-2, with D maybe TRBD1 (5 bases). The V gene's germline CDR1 is MNHEY and CDR2 SVGEGT. This CDR3 spans 17 amino acids. V was cut by 2 bases and J by 3 bases, with 19 bases left in between.

This clonotype was recorded many times. The rearrangement links TRBV12-3 or TRBV12-4 to TRBJ2-6; D gene ambiguous. The length of the CDR3 is 16 residues. V gave up 2 bases and J gave up 0 bases, with 8 bases separating them. The CDR3 region is CASSLPRLSGANVLTF. In DNA form, the CDR3 reads TGTGCCAGCAGTTTACCCCGTCTCTCTGGGGCCAACGTCCTGACTTTC.

This sequence joins TRBV25-1 and TRBJ1-1, with D possibly TRBD1 on 6 matching bases. V lost 6 bases and J 5 bases, leaving 16 bases between the germline ends. Germline V gives CDR1 MGHDK, CDR2 SYGVNS. This CDR3 contains 14 residues. The CDR3 loop is CASRTSKGVTEAFF. Written as DNA, the CDR3 is TGTGCCAGCAGGACCAGTAAGGGGGTGACTGAAGCTTTCTTT.

A note on this clonotype: This may come from a read error, since a much larger clone is one base off. This is likely a read error, given that the CDR3 carries no conserved phenylalanine or tryptophan at its end. The V gene is TRBV7-6, the J gene TRBJ2-7; 7 positions match TRBD1. The germline V gene has CDR1 SGHVS and CDR2 FNYEAQ. Trimming removed 4 bases from V and 1 base from J; junction bases left unmatched: 4. The CDR3 consists of 14 residues. CDR3 region: CASSSRDSSYEQYS. The CDR3 nucleotides are TGTGCCAGCAGCTCCCGGGACAGTTCCTACGAGCAGTACTCC.

The rearrangement links TRBV19 to TRBJ2-5; tentatively, D is TRBD2 (5 bases). The CDR3 is made up of 15 amino acids. Germline CDR1 reads LNHDA; CDR2 reads SQIVND (reference sequence). Trimming removed 4 bases at V and 2 bases at J, with 14 bases between. The CDR3 coding sequence is TGTGCCAGTAGTAGGGGAGAGGCCCCTCAAGAGACCCAGTACTTC. Protein: CASSRGEAPQETQYF.

This clonotype was seen at least ten times. This chain connects TRBV7-6 to TRBJ1-3, with D maybe TRBD1 (5 bases). CDR3 length equals 17 residues. The ends were cut back, 5 bases at V and 5 bases at J, with 22 bases in the middle. Germline V gives CDR1 SGHVS, CDR2 FNYEAQ. Here the CDR3 reads CASSPNGALTFRNTIYF. The DNA of the CDR3 is TGTGCCAGCAGCCCCAACGGGGCCCTTACGTTCCGAAACACCATATATTTT.

The chain carries TRBV7-2 and TRBJ2-3, with TRBD2 matching 9 bases. Germline loops: CDR1 SGHTA, CDR2 FQGNSA. The CDR3 is made up of 16 amino acids. V was clipped by 5 bases and J by 2 bases; unmatched bases: 8. CDR3 region: CASSLGGTSFTDTQYF. The CDR3 coding sequence is TGTGCCAGCAGCCTGGGGGGGACTAGCTTCACAGATACGCAGTATTTT. Full variable domain (outside the CDR3, taken from reference TRBV7-2 and TRBJ2-3): GAGVSQSPSNKVTEKGKDVELRCDPISGHTALYWYRQSLGQGLEFLIYFQGNSAPDKSGLPSDRFSAERTGGSVSTLTIQRTQQEDSAVYLCASSLGGTSFTDTQYFGPGTRLTVL.

This clonotype was picked up a small number of times. The CDR3 protein is CASSLNQGNTGELFF. CDR3 DNA: TGTGCCAGCAGCTTGAACCAGGGGAACACCGGGGAGCTGTTTTTT. The V gene is TRBV7-2, the J gene TRBJ2-2, with D possibly being TRBD1 (5 bases). The germline V gene encodes CDR1 SGHTA and CDR2 FQGNSA. Between the trimmed V and J ends, which lost 3 bases and 1 base, there was a span of 9 bases. This CDR3 comprises 15 residues.

This clonotype showed up many times. This chain links TRBV7-2 with TRBJ2-7, with 9 nucleotides matching TRBD2. The CDR3 length is 15 residues. V gave up 5 bases and J gave up 1 base; unmatched junction bases: 6. CDR1 and CDR2 from the germline V gene are SGHTA and FQGNSA. CDR3 DNA: TGTGCCAGCAGCATCGATAGCGGGGGTTCCTACGAGCAGTACGTC. Its translation: CASSIDSGGSYEQYV.

Ten or more counts support this clonotype. This sequence joins TRBV7-2 and TRBJ1-2, with 9 positions matching TRBD1. The CDR3 runs 15 residues. J lost 4 bases, V lost 7 bases, and 10 bases had no gene match. The V gene's germline CDR1 is SGHTA and CDR2 FQGNSA. CDR3 residues: CASNSLGQGIYGYTF. CDR3 DNA sequence: TGTGCCAGCAACAGCCTAGGACAGGGGATCTATGGCTACACCTTC. Looking up the rest from reference TRBV7-2 and TRBJ1-2 gives the full variable domain: GAGVSQSPSNKVTEKGKDVELRCDPISGHTALYWYRQSLGQGLEFLIYFQGNSAPDKSGLPSDRFSAERTGGSVSTLTIQRTQQEDSAVYLCASNSLGQGIYGYTFGSGTRLTVV.

The chain has TRBV7-2 and TRBJ2-1; tentatively, D is TRBD2 (5 bases). Germline loops: CDR1 SGHTA, CDR2 FQGNSA. With 2 bases removed from V and 10 bases from J, the gap between germline ends came to 18 bases. The length of the CDR3 is 15 residues. CDR3 DNA sequence: TGTGCCAGCAGCTTACCGCTAGCTTTTATTCCAGAGCAGTTCTTC. Residues: CASSLPLAFIPEQFF.

This clonotype has just a few counts. The chain carries TRBV10-3 and TRBJ1-1; 7 bases line up with TRBD1. Trimming at V came to 10 bases and at J to 4 bases, leaving 9 bases not matched to a gene. Germline assignment: CDR1 ENHRY and CDR2 SYGVKD. The CDR3 is 13 residues long. Here the CDR3 DNA reads TGTGCCACCGTGGGACAGAGGGGCACTGAAGCTTTCTTT. It specifies CATVGQRGTEAFF.

This clonotype was seen more than once but under ten times. The V and J genes are TRBV12-3 or TRBV12-4 and TRBJ2-7; weak D call: TRBD2 (6 bases). The CDR3 covers 15 residues. The V end was cut by 5 bases, the J end by 3 bases, with 17 bases between. The CDR3 DNA reads TGTGCCAGCAGTCCCCCCTTTGGGACTGGCTACGAGCAGTACTTC. This translates into CASSPPFGTGYEQYF.

The V and J genes are TRBV30 and TRBJ2-7, with 7 nucleotides matching TRBD2. CDR3 length equals 14 residues. The V gene end was trimmed by 4 bases and the J gene end by 5 bases; junction bases not matched to a gene: 11. Germline V CDR1 and CDR2: GTSNPN, SVGIG (reference sequence). CDR3 DNA sequence: TGTGCCTGGACATCGACTAGCAAGCGCCACGAGCAGTACTTC. It encodes CAWTSTSKRHEQYF.

This clonotype was counted only a few times. The chain recombines TRBV6-2 or TRBV6-3 with TRBJ2-7; 10 positions match TRBD2. Germline V lookup: CDR1 MNHEY, CDR2 SVGEGT. This CDR3 comprises 14 residues. The V segment lost 5 bases and the J segment 2 bases; nucleotides outside the gene matches: 3. CDR3 sequence reads: CASSLSGRAYEQYF. The DNA of the CDR3 is TGTGCCAGCAGTCTCAGCGGGAGGGCCTACGAGCAGTACTTC.

This chain links TRBV4-2 with TRBJ1-3; no clear D. The CDR3 contains 13 residues. From germline, CDR1 is LGHNA and CDR2 YNFKEQ. Trimming stripped 0 bases from V and 4 bases from J, with 4 bases between. CDR3 DNA sequence: TGTGCCAGCAGCCAAGAATGGGGAAACACCATATATTTT. It encodes CASSQEWGNTIYF.

This clonotype was observed a handful of times. The chain is built from TRBV7-2 and TRBJ2-1; the match to TRBD2 covers 10 bases. With V trimmed by 4 bases and J by 12 bases, 3 bases remained unmatched. Germline V CDR1 and CDR2: SGHTA, FQGNSA. CDR3 length: 12 residues. CDR3 region: CASSSQREGQFF. Written as DNA, the CDR3 is TGTGCCAGCAGCTCTCAGCGGGAGGGGCAGTTCTTC.

This clonotype was detected only a few times. This chain connects TRBV19 to TRBJ2-2; TRBD2 might be the D (5 bases). Trimming cost V 7 bases and J 0 bases, with 9 bases left between them. Germline V gene lookup returns CDR1 LNHDA and CDR2 SQIVND (reference sequence). The CDR3 length is 14 residues. In DNA form, the CDR3 reads TGTGCCAGTAAAAAGCGGACGAACACCGGGGAGCTGTTTTTT. Amino acid sequence: CASKKRTNTGELFF.

Only a few counts were recorded for this clonotype. This chain connects TRBV7-9 to TRBJ1-5, with 10 bases matching TRBD1. This CDR3 comprises 16 residues. The V gene end was trimmed by 5 bases and the J gene end by 5 bases; junction bases not matched to a gene: 9. CDR1 SEHNR and CDR2 FQNEAQ come from the germline V gene (reference sequence). The CDR3 DNA sequence: TGTGCCAGCAGCGATCCGGGACAGGGGATTGATCAGCCCCAGCATTTT. Protein: CASSDPGQGIDQPQHF.